What follows are 29 T cell receptor beta chains derived from one specimen sequenced in a study of human T cells and chemical hapten exposure. Time point defined: patch test 3, about 24 weeks after DPC sensitization. Treatment in this sample: therapeutic diphenylcyclopropenone sensitization with weekly scalp DPC. A single record per CDR3 protein comes from TCRdb applying MiXCR to the RACE reads. The sample shows 150,000 to 200,000 distinct CDR3 sequences, more than 20% of them seen only once. The sequences come from whole blood, collected in connection with sensitization to the hapten diphenylcyclopropenone (DPC). The receptors stem from a woman aged 40-49 years with alopecia areata. Some clones in this sample may be carry-over from other donors' samples.

This clonotype appeared a single time. The rearrangement links TRBV9 to TRBJ1-5, with TRBD1 matching 9 bases. This CDR3 spans 14 amino acids. V shed 4 bases, J shed 6 bases, and the junction held 5 bases outside the gene matches. CDR1 is SGDLS, CDR2 YYNGEE, per germline. The CDR3 DNA follows: TGTGCCAGCAGCCCTGGACAGGGGATTCAGCCCCAGCATTTT. It yields the protein CASSPGQGIQPQHF.

In its sample, this clonotype was seen a few times. The chain has TRBV20-1 and TRBJ2-7; the match to TRBD2 covers 11 bases. The V gene end was trimmed by 1 base and the J gene end by 1 base; junction bases not matched to a gene: 3. This CDR3 contains 15 residues. Germline CDR1 DFQATT, CDR2 SNEGSKA (reference sequence). Here the CDR3 reads CSARGLAGGSYEQYF. CDR3 in DNA: TGCAGTGCTAGAGGCTTAGCGGGAGGGTCCTACGAGCAGTACTTC.

The chain uses TRBV20-1 and TRBJ1-1, with a weak D call TRBD1 (6 bases). Deletions cut 1 base from V and 5 bases from J, with 14 bases between. Germline V CDR1 and CDR2: DFQATT, SNEGSKA (reference sequence). There are 14 residues in the CDR3. CDR3 bases: TGCAGTGCTAGAGGGGGGGGCGCGTGGACTGAAGCTTTCTTT. It specifies CSARGGGAWTEAFF.

The chain uses TRBV7-3 and TRBJ2-1; TRBD2 matches 8 bases. V lost 4 bases to trimming and J lost 4 bases; unmatched junction nucleotides: 6. Germline V gene sequence: CDR1 SGHTA, CDR2 FQGTGA. This CDR3 comprises 15 residues. The CDR3 region is CASSSGLGEYNEQFF. The DNA for the CDR3 is TGTGCCAGCAGCTCGGGACTAGGAGAGTACAATGAGCAGTTCTTC.

The chain couples TRBV12-3 or TRBV12-4 to TRBJ1-5; D is undetermined. V shed 3 bases and J shed 5 bases, with 8 bases lying between them. The CDR3 contains 13 residues. CDR3 coding DNA: TGTGCCAGCAGTTTTCCTCCTGATCAGCCCCAGCATTTT. Translation gives CASSFPPDQPQHF.

In its sample, this clonotype was seen a few times. The chain joins TRBV20-1 to TRBJ1-2; possible D gene TRBD1, 6 bases. The germline V gene has CDR1 DFQATT and CDR2 SNEGSKA (reference sequence). This CDR3 spans 13 amino acids. The CDR3 loop is CRTKGQTNYGYTF. The CDR3 DNA sequence: TGCAGGACAAAGGGACAAACAAACTATGGCTACACCTTC.

The chain has TRBV7-8 and TRBJ2-7; 8 bases align to TRBD1. Germline-derived CDR1 and CDR2 are SGHVS and FQNEAQ. CDR3 length: 15 residues. V was pared by 3 bases and J by 4 bases, with 8 bases of the junction left unmatched. The CDR3 reads CASSFGTGGPYEQYF. The CDR3 nucleotides read TGTGCCAGCAGCTTTGGGACAGGAGGGCCGTACGAGCAGTACTTC.

The rearrangement joins TRBV29-1 to TRBJ2-1; D is perhaps TRBD2 (5 bases). CDR3 length equals 13 residues. V lost 5 bases and J lost 2, with 10 bases in between. Germline values: CDR1 SQVTM, CDR2 ANQGSEA. The chain's CDR3 is CSVRELPYNEQFF. The CDR3 DNA reads as TGCAGCGTTAGGGAGTTACCCTACAATGAGCAGTTCTTC.

The chain joins TRBV4-3 to TRBJ1-5, with TRBD1 matching over 7 bases. The ends lost 3 bases at V and 7 bases at J; junction bases unmatched: 12. Germline assignment: CDR1 LGHNA and CDR2 YSLEER. The length of the CDR3 is 16 residues. The CDR3 DNA reads TGCGCCAGCAGCCAGGATACCCAGGGGGGGGGACAGCCCCAGCATTTT. The encoded protein is CASSQDTQGGGQPQHF.

This clonotype appeared a few times. The chain carries TRBV20-1 and TRBJ2-1, with D unresolved. CDR1 DFQATT and CDR2 SNEGSKA come from the germline V gene (reference sequence). The V end lost 0 bases, the J end lost 4 bases, and 10 bases lay between the germline ends. This CDR3 has 14 amino acids. CDR3 nucleotide sequence: TGCAGTGCTAGAGATCTGAGCCTGTACAATGAGCAGTTCTTC. Translation gives CSARDLSLYNEQFF.

This sequence joins TRBV5-1 and TRBJ2-2, with a tentative D call TRBD1 (6 bases). This CDR3 is built from 15 residues. Germline CDR1 is SGHRS and CDR2 is YFSETQ. The V end lost 1 base, the J end lost 5 bases, and 12 bases lay between the germline ends. Here the CDR3 DNA reads TGCGCCAGCAGCTTGAGACAGGATCAGACCGGGGAGCTGTTTTTT. It is translated as CASSLRQDQTGELFF.

V usage is TRBV7-6 and J usage is TRBJ2-5; TRBD1 agrees at 8 bases. The germline V gene has CDR1 SGHVS and CDR2 FNYEAQ. The trim removed 5 bases at V and 4 bases at J, leaving 6 bases unmatched. This CDR3 has 14 residues. The CDR3 spells CASSADRGAETQYF. CDR3 in DNA: TGTGCCAGCAGCGCCGACAGGGGTGCAGAGACCCAGTACTTC.

This clonotype was counted between two and nine times. The chain has TRBV27 and TRBJ2-1; D is possibly TRBD2 (6 bases). Trimming left V 2 bases short and J 3 bases short, with 11 bases between. This CDR3 has 15 amino acids. The V gene's germline CDR1 is MNHEY and CDR2 SMNVEV (reference sequence). CDR3 residues: CASSLERAYYNEQFF. The CDR3 DNA reads as TGTGCCAGCAGTTTAGAGCGGGCCTACTACAATGAGCAGTTCTTC.

This clonotype was detected a few times. The rearrangement uses TRBV27 and TRBJ1-2; 7 bases align to TRBD1. Trimming removed 5 bases from V and 8 bases from J; junction bases left unmatched: 8. The CDR3 covers 13 residues. CDR1 and CDR2 from the germline V gene are MNHEY and SMNVEV (reference sequence). The CDR3 DNA follows: TGTGCCAGCAGTGTCGTACAGGGGTTCGGCTACACCTTC. Translated: CASSVVQGFGYTF.

In DNA, the CDR3 is TGCAGCGTTGGCGGTTTGGTAGGGGCCAGCACAGATACGCAGTATTTT. Amino acid sequence: CSVGGLVGASTDTQYF. This rearrangement joins TRBV29-1 to TRBJ2-3, with D possibly TRBD1 on 5 matching bases. Trimming took 4 bases from V and 0 from J, leaving 17 bases between them. Germline V CDR1 and CDR2: SQVTM, ANQGSEA. The length of the CDR3 is 16 residues.

This clonotype has just a few counts. The chain is built from TRBV7-2 and TRBJ2-2; the D gene is possibly TRBD1 (5 bases). CDR3 length equals 16 residues. Trimming removed 1 base from V and 0 bases from J, with 9 bases in between. Germline lookup yields CDR1 SGHTA and CDR2 FQGNSA. CDR3 amino acids: CASSLGGGPNTGELFF. The CDR3 DNA sequence: TGTGCCAGCAGCTTAGGGGGCGGACCGAACACCGGGGAGCTGTTTTTT. Full variable domain (missing parts from reference TRBV7-2 and TRBJ2-2): GAGVSQSPSNKVTEKGKDVELRCDPISGHTALYWYRQSLGQGLEFLIYFQGNSAPDKSGLPSDRFSAERTGGSVSTLTIQRTQQEDSAVYLCASSLGGGPNTGELFFGEGSRLTVL.

This clonotype was recorded a few times. A much more abundant neighbour one base away suggests this may be a read error. This sequence joins TRBV7-2 and TRBJ2-1; 9 bases agree with TRBD2. J was trimmed by 0 bases and V by 5 bases; bases with no gene match: 2. This CDR3 spans 15 amino acids. CDR1 is SGHTA and CDR2 is FQGNSA in the germline V gene. CDR3 amino acids: CASSPSGTSYNEQFF. The CDR3 region has the DNA TGTGCCAGCAGCCCTAGCGGGACCTCCTACAATGAGCAGTTCTTC.

The chain joins TRBV7-2 to TRBJ2-5; D gene ambiguous. Trimming pared 1 base from V and 2 bases from J, leaving 8 bases between. The CDR3 covers 14 residues. Per germline, CDR1 SGHTA and CDR2 FQGNSA. The CDR3 DNA is TGTGCCAGCAGCTTAGTCGCGGTACAAGAGACCCAGTACTTC. It is translated as CASSLVAVQETQYF.

The chain recombines TRBV29-1 with TRBJ2-5, with 10 bases matching TRBD2. V shed 7 bases and J 5 bases; nucleotides not matched to a gene: 7. Germline CDR1 and CDR2: SQVTM and ANQGSEA. CDR3 length: 13 residues. The CDR3 protein is CSEGAGGKETQYF. The CDR3 nucleotides read TGCAGCGAAGGAGCGGGAGGGAAGGAGACCCAGTACTTC.

The CDR3 sequence is CASSSPGGTDTQYF. DNA of the CDR3: TGTGCCAGCAGCTCCCCGGGGGGCACAGATACGCAGTATTTT. V and J are TRBV7-2 and TRBJ2-3, with D possibly matching TRBD2 (6 bases). V was cut by 4 bases and J by 1 base, with 9 bases left in between. From germline, CDR1 is SGHTA and CDR2 FQGNSA. This CDR3 spans 14 amino acids.

The chain joins TRBV9 to TRBJ2-2; D is possibly TRBD2 (6 bases). The CDR3 has 14 residues. Per germline, CDR1 SGDLS and CDR2 YYNGEE. Between the trimmed V and J ends, which lost 7 bases and 5 bases, there was a span of 15 bases. CDR3 loop: CASDPGVGTGELFF. As DNA, the CDR3 is TGTGCCAGCGACCCGGGAGTTGGTACCGGGGAGCTGTTTTTT.

The V gene is TRBV28, the J gene TRBJ2-3; D unclear. Looked up from germline, CDR1 is MDHEN and CDR2 is SYDVKM. V lost 2 bases and J lost 2, with 5 bases in between. The CDR3 contains 13 residues. The CDR3 reads CASSLQNTDTQYF. CDR3 bases: TGTGCCAGCAGTTTACAGAACACAGATACGCAGTATTTT.

This clonotype showed up just once. The chain recombines TRBV7-2 with TRBJ2-7; a weak D match, TRBD1 (6 bases). The CDR3 length is 14 residues. The germline V gene has CDR1 SGHTA and CDR2 FQGNSA. V gave up 5 bases and J gave up 0 bases, with 11 bases separating them. CDR3 nucleotides: TGTGCCAGCAGCCGAAGGGACATCTCCTACGAGCAGTACTTC. This codes for CASSRRDISYEQYF.

In this sample, this clonotype turned up a few times. The V call is TRBV20-1, the J call TRBJ2-7; 14 bases fit TRBD2. J was trimmed by 5 bases and V by 5 bases; bases with no gene match: 20. From germline, CDR1 is DFQATT and CDR2 SNEGSKA (reference sequence). The CDR3 contains 19 residues. The CDR3 region is CSAPPPVGTSGSKFHEQYF. As DNA, the CDR3 is TGCAGTGCTCCGCCCCCCGTGGGGACTAGCGGGAGTAAATTCCACGAGCAGTACTTC.

The chain recombines TRBV13 with TRBJ1-6; tentative D call: TRBD1 (5 bases). With 2 bases removed from V and 10 bases from J, the gap between germline ends came to 18 bases. The CDR3 runs 16 residues. The V gene's germline CDR1 is PRHDT and CDR2 FYEKMQ (reference sequence). Here the CDR3 DNA reads TGTGCCAGCAGCTTAAAGGAGGGGCGAATGACCTCACCCCTCCACTTT. Translating it yields CASSLKEGRMTSPLHF.

The DNA for the CDR3 is TGCGCCAGCAGCCAAGACCCCAGCCTCTCCTCCCTTAGCACAGATACGCAGTATTTT. Translated: CASSQDPSLSSLSTDTQYF. This chain joins TRBV4-3 and TRBJ2-3; D unresolved. There are 19 residues in the CDR3. V dropped 0 bases and J dropped 0 bases, with 19 bases sitting between them. Germline loops: CDR1 LGHNA, CDR2 YSLEER.

This clonotype occurred a few times. The chain recombines TRBV7-2 with TRBJ2-7; a weak D match, TRBD1 (5 bases). CDR3 length: 20 residues. Trimming removed 3 bases from V and 2 bases from J, with 29 bases in between. Germline CDR1 reads SGHTA; CDR2 reads FQGNSA. DNA for the CDR3: TGTGCCAGCAGCTTCTCGGTAGCCCCGCAGGGCTCGGCGTGGGCCTACGAGCAGTACTTC. Translated, it gives CASSFSVAPQGSAWAYEQYF.

The chain employs TRBV28 and TRBJ2-7, with 8 nucleotides matching TRBD1. The junction had 0 bases not matched to a gene; V was cut back by 6 bases and J by 2 bases. The CDR3 sequence is 12 residues long. Germline V gene lookup returns CDR1 MDHEN and CDR2 SYDVKM. CDR3 sequence (DNA): TGTGCCAGCAGACAGGGGGCCTACGAGCAGTACTTC. Its protein product is CASRQGAYEQYF.

The J gene is TRBJ2-7, the V gene TRBV9; D perhaps matches TRBD2 (6 bases). The CDR3 is 13 residues long. Trimming took off 8 bases at V and 7 bases at J, with 19 bases between the two ends. The germline CDR1 and CDR2 sequences are SGDLS and YYNGEE. As DNA, the CDR3 is TGTGCCAGTTCCAGGGAGGCCCGTTGGGAGCAGTACTTC. It codes for CASSREARWEQYF.